Reported below is one T cell receptor beta chain. The data originate from a study of blood T cell repertoires in COVID-19. Germline lookup yields CDR1 LNHDA and CDR2 SQIVND (reference sequence). V was pared by 0 bases and J by 13 bases, with 10 bases between. The CDR3 sequence is 12 residues long. TCRdb's table, derived via immunoSEQ multiplex PCR, lists solely in-frame clones and lacks some. The sample lists approximately 320,000 clones; approximately 85% were seen once. Sequencing input: peripheral blood. The rearrangement uses TRBV19 and TRBJ2-1; no clear D gene. The receptor was isolated from a human donor in a cohort sampled during active COVID-19. CDR3 amino acids: CASSIEPAEQFF. In nucleotides, the CDR3 is TGTGCCAGTAGTATAGAGCCGGCGGAACAGTTCTTC.